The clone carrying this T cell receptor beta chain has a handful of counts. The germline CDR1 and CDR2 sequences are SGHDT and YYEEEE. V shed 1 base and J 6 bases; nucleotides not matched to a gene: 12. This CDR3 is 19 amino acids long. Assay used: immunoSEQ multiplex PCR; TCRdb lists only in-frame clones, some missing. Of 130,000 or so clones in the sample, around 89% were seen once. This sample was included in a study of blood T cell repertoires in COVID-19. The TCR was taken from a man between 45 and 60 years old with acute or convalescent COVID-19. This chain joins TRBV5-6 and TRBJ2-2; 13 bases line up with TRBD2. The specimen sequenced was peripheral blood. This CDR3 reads CASSLFVLAGGRTPGELFF. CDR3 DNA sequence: TGTGCCAGCAGCTTGTTCGTACTAGCGGGAGGGAGAACACCCGGGGAGCTGTTTTTT.